Below are 5 T cell receptor beta chains sequenced from a single sample in a study of shared clonotypes between healthy human individuals. Sequencing was performed with immunoSEQ multiplex PCR; in TCRdb, only in-frame clones are kept and a portion is missing. The sample has about 1 million clones, approximately 80% seen once. Sequencing was carried out using memory CD4+ T cells from PBMCs. The sample's subset: CD45RA-negative fraction. These receptors came from a man between 18 and 35 years old in good health. Some clones in this sample may be carry-over from other donors' samples.

This clone appeared a single time. The chain employs TRBV21-1 and TRBJ2-1; TRBD2, the table's D call, lacks a check against the DNA. TRBV21-1 is described as a pseudogene. This CDR3 region has 18 residues. CDR3 nucleotides: TGTGCCAGCAGCAAAGCCGAGGCTAGCGGGAGGTGGTACAATGAGCAGTTCTTC. Encoded protein: CASSKAEASGRWYNEQFF.

The chain joins TRBV28 to TRBJ1-5; D is possibly TRBD1 (6 bases). V shed 10 bases and J shed 1 base, with 23 bases lying between them. The germline gives CDR1 MDHEN, CDR2 SYDVKM. This CDR3 is 17 amino acids long. This CDR3 reads CATSGSGGGASNQPQHF. CDR3 DNA sequence: TGTGCCACCTCGGGGAGTGGGGGGGGCGCGAGCAATCAGCCCCAGCATTTT.

The V gene is TRBV11-2, the J gene TRBJ2-7; no definite D call. The germline V gene has CDR1 SGHAT and CDR2 FQNNGV. CDR3 length equals 13 residues. Trimming took 5 bases from V and 6 from J, leaving 14 bases between them. CDR3 sequence (DNA): TGTGCCAGCAGCCCCGACAATCGGGTCGAGCAGTACTTC. It yields the protein CASSPDNRVEQYF.

The chain couples TRBV4-2 to TRBJ1-2; maybe TRBD1 (5 bases). CDR3 size: 15 residues. Deletions cut 0 bases from V and 14 bases from J, with 22 bases between. CDR1 is LGHNA, CDR2 YNFKEQ, per germline. CDR3 residues: CASSQEAGTPTGGTF. CDR3 DNA: TGTGCCAGCAGCCAAGAAGCAGGGACTCCAACGGGGGGGACCTTC.

This clone has just a few counts. This chain uses TRBV4-1 with TRBJ2-2, with 7 nucleotides matching TRBD1. The CDR3 sequence is 17 residues long. Germline V gene sequence: CDR1 MGHRA, CDR2 YSYEKL. V gave up 2 bases and J gave up 4 bases; unmatched junction bases: 10. The CDR3 nucleotides are TGCGCCAGCAGCCAACCAACAGGGGTGAGAAGCACCGGGGAGCTGTTTTTT. It specifies CASSQPTGVRSTGELFF.